Below, 20 T cell receptor beta chains from the same sample are listed, as sequenced in a study of naive and memory T cell subsets (dated by TCRdb to about 2017). Library construction relied on UMI-ligation and nested PCR. The data were produced on an Illumina MiSeq. The beta constant-region primer consisted of an equimolar mixture of two oligonucleotides that together covered TRBC1 and TRBC2. Four rounds of PCR were used to amplify ligated cDNA, with nested alpha and beta constant-region primers being used together with the SP2 primer. TCRdb reran the public reads through fastp at Q25 and MiXCR, keeping productive beta chains. All rows with the same CDR3 protein become a single entry with the most common DNA and genes. Counted in this sample were 15,000 or so distinct CDR3 sequences; 8.5% to 9.5% of them appeared once. Approximately 22% of the sample comes from the top ten. Sequencing was performed on central memory CD8+ T cells from blood. This specimen's cell subset or site label, interpreted: central memory, CD45RA- CD27+. These receptors were obtained from a human donor in good health.

This clonotype was recorded at least ten times. The chain has TRBV14 and TRBJ2-7; D is possibly TRBD1 (5 bases). Germline V CDR1 and CDR2: SGHDN, FVKESK. Trimming took 0 bases from V and 2 from J, leaving 8 bases between them. CDR3 size: 14 residues. The CDR3 sequence is CASSQEARAYEQYF. CDR3 bases: TGTGCCAGCAGCCAAGAGGCCAGGGCCTACGAGCAGTACTTC.

The gene calls are TRBV24-1 and TRBJ2-7; possibly TRBD1 for D (6 bases). Trimming took off 9 bases at V and 6 bases at J, with 14 bases between the two ends. Germline loops: CDR1 KGHDR, CDR2 SFDVKD. The CDR3 covers 12 residues. The CDR3 bases are TGTGCCACCGGCAACAGGGCTGGCGAGCAGTACTTC. Amino acids: CATGNRAGEQYF.

At least ten counts were recorded for this clonotype. The gene calls are TRBV19 and TRBJ2-3; TRBD1 is a possible D gene (5 bases). V shed 3 bases and J shed 0 bases, with 7 bases lying between them. The CDR3 runs to 14 residues. Looked up from germline, CDR1 is LNHDA and CDR2 is SQIVND (reference sequence). Here the CDR3 DNA reads TGTGCCAGTAGTATGGGGCGGAGCACAGATACGCAGTATTTT. Its translation: CASSMGRSTDTQYF. The full variable domain, in which reference TRBV19 and TRBJ2-3 provide the parts outside the CDR3, is DGGITQSPKYLFRKEGQNVTLSCEQNLNHDAMYWYRQDPGQGLRLIYYSQIVNDFQKGDIAEGYSVSREKKESFPLTVTSAQKNPTAFYLCASSMGRSTDTQYFGPGTRLTVL.

This clonotype occurred many times. The rearrangement joins TRBV7-9 to TRBJ1-1; D is unresolved. Germline loops: CDR1 SEHNR, CDR2 FQNEAQ (reference sequence). Trimming cost V 11 bases and J 1 base, with 11 bases left between them. This CDR3 is built from 12 residues. CDR3 amino acids: CAWGKTNTEAFF. The CDR3 DNA is TGTGCCTGGGGAAAGACGAACACTGAAGCTTTCTTT.

This clonotype was counted many times. This rearrangement joins TRBV29-1 to TRBJ2-2, with D perhaps TRBD1 or TRBD2 (6 bases each). The V gene's germline CDR1 is SQVTM and CDR2 ANQGSEA. There are 15 residues in the CDR3. V lost 4 bases, J lost 7 bases, and 19 bases lay in between. The CDR3 sequence: CSVVLAEGVYGELFF. The CDR3 coding sequence is TGCAGCGTTGTTTTGGCGGAGGGGGTTTACGGGGAGCTGTTTTTT.

This clonotype occurred a few times. This chain uses TRBV6-6 with TRBJ1-6; 7 nucleotides line up with TRBD1. V shed 7 bases and J 9 bases; nucleotides not matched to a gene: 15. This CDR3 comprises 16 residues. Germline-derived CDR1 and CDR2 are MNHNY and SVGAGI (reference sequence). CDR3 nucleotide sequence: TGTGCCAGCAAGGGGGGGGTGACAGGGCAGGGTTCACCCCTCCACTTT. This gives the protein CASKGGVTGQGSPLHF.

There are a few counts of this clonotype. This chain links TRBV28 with TRBJ1-6; D is uncertain. The CDR3 is 11 residues long. V was pared by 3 bases and J by 11 bases, with 5 bases between. Germline V gene sequence: CDR1 MDHEN, CDR2 SYDVKM. The CDR3 protein is CASSFGPPLHF. CDR3 coding DNA: TGTGCCAGCAGTTTTGGACCACCCCTCCACTTT.

In this sample, this clonotype turned up a few times. J is TRBJ2-2 and V is TRBV6-4; D may be TRBD1 (7 bases). This CDR3 spans 14 amino acids. The germline gives CDR1 MRHNA, CDR2 SNTAGT. The germline V and J ends were trimmed by 7 bases and 4 bases, with 13 bases remaining between them. CDR3 nucleotides: TGTGCCAGCACGGCCCAGGGGGGCACCGGGGAGCTGTTTTTT. Translation: CASTAQGGTGELFF.

This clonotype has a count of ten or more. The V gene is TRBV25-1, the J gene TRBJ2-1; 9 bases align to TRBD1. The V gene end was trimmed by 4 bases and the J gene end by 3 bases; junction bases not matched to a gene: 1. CDR3 size: 14 residues. Germline CDR1 and CDR2: MGHDK and SYGVNS. The CDR3 loop is CASSGQGGYNEQFF. CDR3 nucleotides: TGTGCCAGCAGTGGACAGGGGGGCTACAATGAGCAGTTCTTC.

This clonotype was observed at least ten times. CDR3 region: CASSLGGELYGYTF. The CDR3 DNA is TGCGCCAGCAGCTTGGGCGGGGAACTCTATGGCTACACCTTC. The chain couples TRBV5-1 to TRBJ1-2; no reliable D call. CDR1 and CDR2 from the germline V gene are SGHRS and YFSETQ. The length of the CDR3 is 14 residues. The V and J ends lost 0 bases and 4 bases respectively, with 10 bases between them.

This clonotype has ten or more counts. This chain links TRBV27 with TRBJ2-3; D remains unclear. Trimming stripped 7 bases from V and 4 bases from J, with 15 bases between. The CDR3 runs to 14 residues. The germline CDR1 and CDR2 sequences are MNHEY and SMNVEV (reference sequence). Here the CDR3 DNA reads TGTGCCAGCATGTTAGCAGGAAGGGCAGATACGCAGTATTTT. It encodes CASMLAGRADTQYF.

This clonotype was recorded many times. This chain uses TRBV9 with TRBJ1-1, with D possibly being TRBD1 (6 bases). The CDR3 consists of 17 residues. The ends were cut back, 0 bases at V and 0 bases at J, with 15 bases in the middle. Looked up from germline, CDR1 is SGDLS and CDR2 is YYNGEE. The CDR3 DNA sequence: TGTGCCAGCAGCGTAGTTCCAGGTACAGGGATGAACACTGAAGCTTTCTTT. Translation: CASSVVPGTGMNTEAFF.

This clonotype was recorded at least ten times. J is TRBJ1-1 and V is TRBV30; D is undetermined. Between the trimmed V and J ends, which lost 0 bases and 0 bases, there was a span of 5 bases. Germline CDR1 GTSNPN, CDR2 SVGIG (reference sequence). The CDR3 runs 13 residues. CDR3 DNA sequence: TGTGCCTGGAGTGTGACCCTGAACACTGAAGCTTTCTTT. Translation: CAWSVTLNTEAFF.

The chain uses TRBV27 and TRBJ2-1, with 11 bases that match TRBD2. Germline assignment: CDR1 MNHEY and CDR2 SMNVEV (reference sequence). Trimming at V came to 5 bases and at J to 6 bases, leaving 9 bases not matched to a gene. The CDR3 is 16 amino acids. DNA of the CDR3: TGTGCCAGCAGTATACTAGCGGGAGACCCAATCAATGAGCAGTTCTTC. It is translated as CASSILAGDPINEQFF.

Only a few counts were recorded for this clonotype. J is TRBJ2-7 and V is TRBV7-3; weak D call: TRBD2 (7 bases). Trimming stripped 2 bases from V and 0 bases from J, with 17 bases between. The CDR3 loop spans 17 amino acids. Germline assignment: CDR1 SGHTA and CDR2 FQGTGA. DNA of the CDR3: TGTGCCAGCAGCTTAGGGACGGGGGGCTCGAGCTCCTACGAGCAGTACTTC. As protein: CASSLGTGGSSSYEQYF.

This chain joins TRBV6-6 and TRBJ1-1; weak D call: TRBD1 (6 bases). The CDR3 covers 14 residues. CDR1 MNHNY and CDR2 SVGAGI come from the germline V gene (reference sequence). Trimming shortened V by 4 bases and J by 3 bases, and 12 bases separated the two germline ends. DNA for the CDR3: TGTGCCAGCAGTTCGACAGGTTTTGACACTGAAGCTTTCTTT. Translation: CASSSTGFDTEAFF.

This clonotype has at least ten counts. V and J are TRBV4-3 and TRBJ1-3, with D possibly TRBD1 on 5 matching bases. The germline gives CDR1 LGHNA, CDR2 YSLEER. Trimming stripped 3 bases from V and 4 bases from J, with 10 bases between. The CDR3 runs to 14 residues. This chain's CDR3 is CASSQTALGNTIYF. The DNA for the CDR3 is TGCGCCAGCAGCCAGACAGCGCTGGGAAACACCATATATTTT.

A remark on this clonotype: Since a much larger clone is just one base distant, this may be a read error. The chain combines TRBV28 with TRBJ1-4; D perhaps matches TRBD1 (5 bases). The germline gives CDR1 MDHEN, CDR2 SYDVKM. This CDR3 is built from 15 residues. Trimming cost V 2 bases and J 4 bases, with 11 bases left between them. For the CDR3, the DNA is TGTGCCAGCAGTTTAGAGGAGGGGAGTAATGAAAAACTGTTTTTT. Translated: CASSLEEGSNEKLFF.

V and J are TRBV4-1 and TRBJ2-7, with TRBD2 identical over 10 bases. This CDR3 spans 15 amino acids. V trimming: 0 bases; J trimming: 6 bases; junction bases outside the gene matches: 5. Germline CDR1 is MGHRA and CDR2 is YSYEKL. CDR3 coding DNA: TGCGCCAGCAGCCAAGAACCGGGACTAGCGAGCGAGCAGTACTTC. As protein: CASSQEPGLASEQYF.

This clonotype was seen ten or more times. The rearrangement uses TRBV4-3 and TRBJ2-7; D remains ambiguous. Trimming cost V 1 base and J 5 bases, with 21 bases left between them. Per the germline V gene, CDR1 is LGHNA and CDR2 is YSLEER. The CDR3 consists of 17 residues. CDR3 protein: CASSQVLTMVGPHEQYF. In DNA form, the CDR3 reads TGCGCCAGCAGCCAAGTTTTGACGATGGTTGGCCCACACGAGCAGTACTTC.